This T cell receptor beta chain was found in a study of CD8 T cells in ankylosing spondylitis. Germline assignment: CDR1 LGHNA and CDR2 YSLEER. The CDR3 loop spans 12 amino acids. The V end lost 3 bases, the J end lost 10 bases, and 10 bases lay between the germline ends. This clonotype was seen many times. Its antigen is currently unknown. Quantitative 5'-RACE with molecular barcodes generated TCR beta libraries. In TCRdb, the 5' RACE reads were re-called with MiXCR into one record per CDR3 protein. This sample has more than 500,000 distinct CDR3 sequences, with less than 6% found just once. Whole-study results and caveats: Disease-linked clones, CD8+, were relatively rare in peripheral blood. Ankylosing spondylitis blood appeared to carry a characteristic TCR beta motif of roughly 8 highly homologous variants. Clones tied to disease were said to be significantly enriched in matched ankylosing spondylitis synovial fluid. Earlier reports found some motif variants in synovial fluid and blood in reactive arthritis.

This sequence was found in a male donor with ankylosing spondylitis. The chain joins TRBV4-3 to TRBJ2-1; perhaps TRBD2 as D (5 bases). The specimen sequenced was blood, either unsorted or a sorted T cell fraction (not recorded which). CDR3 sequence (DNA): TGCGCCAGCAGCCACCGCAGCGGAGAGCAGTTCTTC. Its protein product is CASSHRSGEQFF.